This TCR beta chain was sequenced for a study of patients and donors after allogeneic stem cell transplantation. TCRdb re-derived calls from the RT-PCR reads in MiXCR, one entry per CDR3 protein. The sample records about 110,000 distinct CDR3 sequences, less than 45% being singletons. The sequencing input was blood, either unsorted or a sorted T cell fraction (not recorded which). The origin of this receptor is a human donor who was either an allogeneic HSCT recipient or a stem cell or donor lymphocyte infusion donor (not recorded which). It is not recorded whose cells these are; they may come from a transplant donor.

The CDR3 loop reads CSGQINYEQYF. In DNA form, the CDR3 reads TGCAGCGGACAGATAAACTACGAGCAGTACTTC. The V and J genes are TRBV29-1 and TRBJ2-7, with D possibly being TRBD1 (5 bases). The CDR3 has 11 residues. In germline, CDR1 is SQVTM, CDR2 ANQGSEA. Trimming took 7 bases from V and 3 from J, leaving 10 bases between them.